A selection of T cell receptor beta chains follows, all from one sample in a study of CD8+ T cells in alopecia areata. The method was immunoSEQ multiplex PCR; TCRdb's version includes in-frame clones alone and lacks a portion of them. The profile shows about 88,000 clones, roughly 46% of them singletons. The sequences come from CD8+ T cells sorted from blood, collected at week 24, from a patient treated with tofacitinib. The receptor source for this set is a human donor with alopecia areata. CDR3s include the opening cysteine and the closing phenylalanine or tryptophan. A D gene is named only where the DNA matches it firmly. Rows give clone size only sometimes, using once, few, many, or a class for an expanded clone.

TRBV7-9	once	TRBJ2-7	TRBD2	CASSSTTSGRATLYEQYF	TGTGCCAGCAGCTCCACGACTAGCGGGAGGGCCACTCTGTACGAGCAGTACTTC
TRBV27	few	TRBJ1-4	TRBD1	CASKTGNRALFF	TGTGCCAGCAAGACAGGGAATAGGGCACTGTTTTTT
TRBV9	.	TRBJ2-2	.	CASSVSGANTGELFF	TGTGCCAGCAGCGTTTCGGGAGCGAACACCGGGGAGCTGTTTTTT
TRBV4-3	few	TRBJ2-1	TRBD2	CASSQGSGSNNEQFF	TGCGCCAGCAGCCAAGGGAGCGGGAGTAACAATGAGCAGTTCTTC
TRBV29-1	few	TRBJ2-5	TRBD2	CSVAGLAASKETQYF	TGCAGCGTTGCGGGACTAGCTGCTTCTAAAGAGACCCAGTACTTC
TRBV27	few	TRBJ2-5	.	CASRPPGGQETQYF	TGTGCCAGCAGGCCCCCCGGAGGCCAAGAGACCCAGTACTTC
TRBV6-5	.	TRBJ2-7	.	CASSPTGYEQYF	TGTGCCAGCAGCCCCACAGGGTACGAGCAGTACTTC
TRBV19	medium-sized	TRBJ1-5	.	CASRGGLQPQHF	TGTGCCAGTAGGGGGGGGCTCCAGCCCCAGCATTTT
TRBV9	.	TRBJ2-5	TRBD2	CASSGGSSGNQETQYF	TGTGCCAGCAGCGGTGGGAGTAGCGGGAACCAAGAGACCCAGTACTTC
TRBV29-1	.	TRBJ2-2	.	CSVYDSRYGELFF	TGCAGCGTTTATGACTCGCGTTACGGGGAGCTGTTTTTT
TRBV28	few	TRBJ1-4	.	CASSPRPPGNEKLFF	TGTGCCAGCAGTCCCCGACCCCCAGGGAATGAAAAACTGTTTTTT
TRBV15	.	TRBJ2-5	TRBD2	CATSQKREGHETQYF	TGTGCCACCAGCCAAAAGCGGGAGGGCCACGAGACCCAGTACTTC
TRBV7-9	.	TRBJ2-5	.	CASSPTRGGETQYF	TGTGCCAGCAGCCCAACGAGGGGTGGGGAGACCCAGTACTTC
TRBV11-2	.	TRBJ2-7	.	CASSLTDAYEQYF	TGTGCCAGCAGCTTGACTGATGCCTACGAGCAGTACTTC
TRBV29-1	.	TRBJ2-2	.	CSVTTRAGELFF	TGCAGCGTAACGACCCGGGCCGGGGAGCTGTTTTTT
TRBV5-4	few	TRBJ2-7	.	CASSSDLYEQYF	TGTGCCAGCAGCTCGGATCTCTACGAGCAGTACTTC
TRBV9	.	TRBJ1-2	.	CASSKVARVGDPDGYTF	TGTGCCAGCAGCAAAGTGGCCAGGGTGGGTGACCCCGATGGCTACACCTTC
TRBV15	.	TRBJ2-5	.	CATSRVLLAGETQYF	TGTGCCACCAGCAGAGTGCTGCTAGCTGGAGAGACCCAGTACTTC
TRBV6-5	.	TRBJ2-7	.	CASSLYPTGEQYF	TGTGCCAGCAGTCTCTACCCCACCGGGGAGCAGTACTTC
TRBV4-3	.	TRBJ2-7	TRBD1	CASSLGQASYEQYF	TGCGCCAGCAGCCTCGGACAGGCCAGCTACGAGCAGTACTTC
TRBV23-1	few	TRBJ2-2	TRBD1	CASSRTGGTGELFF	TGCGCCAGCAGCCGCACAGGGGGCACCGGGGAGCTGTTTTTT
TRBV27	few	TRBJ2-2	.	CASSLPPGGGRTGELFF	TGTGCCAGCAGTTTACCCCCGGGGGGCGGGAGAACCGGGGAGCTGTTTTTT
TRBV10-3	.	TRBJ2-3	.	CAISEVGATDTQYF	TGTGCCATCAGTGAAGTAGGCGCCACAGATACGCAGTATTTT
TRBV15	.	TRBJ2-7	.	CATSGRGYEQYF	TGTGCCACCAGTGGCAGGGGCTACGAGCAGTACTTC
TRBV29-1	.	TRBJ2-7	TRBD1	CSTQGGNYEQYF	TGCAGCACACAGGGGGGAAACTACGAGCAGTACTTC
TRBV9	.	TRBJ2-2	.	CASTSHTGGTNTGELFF	TGTGCCAGCACCTCCCATACCGGGGGTACGAACACCGGGGAGCTGTTTTTT
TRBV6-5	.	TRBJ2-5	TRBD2	CASSYAGGETQYF	TGTGCCAGCAGTTACGCGGGAGGCGAGACCCAGTACTTC
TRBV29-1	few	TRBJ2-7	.	CSVQSGQSYEQYF	TGCAGCGTTCAATCTGGACAGAGCTACGAGCAGTACTTC
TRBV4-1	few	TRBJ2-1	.	CASSQVAGPYNEQFF	TGCGCCAGCAGCCAAGTGGCGGGTCCCTACAATGAGCAGTTCTTC